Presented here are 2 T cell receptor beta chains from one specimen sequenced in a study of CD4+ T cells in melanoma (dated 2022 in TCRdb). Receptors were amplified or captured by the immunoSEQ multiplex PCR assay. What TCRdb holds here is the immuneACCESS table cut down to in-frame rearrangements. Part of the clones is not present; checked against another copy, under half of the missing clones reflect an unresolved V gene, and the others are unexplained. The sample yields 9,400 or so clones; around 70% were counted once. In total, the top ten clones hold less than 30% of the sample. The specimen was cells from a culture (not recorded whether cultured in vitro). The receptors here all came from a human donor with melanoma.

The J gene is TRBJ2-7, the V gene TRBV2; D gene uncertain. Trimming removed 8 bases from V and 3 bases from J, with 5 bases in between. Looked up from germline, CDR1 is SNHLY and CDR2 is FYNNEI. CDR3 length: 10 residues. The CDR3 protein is CASRYYEQYF. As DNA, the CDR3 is TGTGCCAGCCGGTACTACGAGCAGTACTTC.

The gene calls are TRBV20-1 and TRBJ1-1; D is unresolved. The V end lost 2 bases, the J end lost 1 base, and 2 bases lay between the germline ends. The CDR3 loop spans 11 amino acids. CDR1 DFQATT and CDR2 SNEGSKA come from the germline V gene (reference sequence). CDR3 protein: CSARRNTEAFF. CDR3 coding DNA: TGCAGTGCTAGAAGGAACACTGAAGCTTTCTTT.